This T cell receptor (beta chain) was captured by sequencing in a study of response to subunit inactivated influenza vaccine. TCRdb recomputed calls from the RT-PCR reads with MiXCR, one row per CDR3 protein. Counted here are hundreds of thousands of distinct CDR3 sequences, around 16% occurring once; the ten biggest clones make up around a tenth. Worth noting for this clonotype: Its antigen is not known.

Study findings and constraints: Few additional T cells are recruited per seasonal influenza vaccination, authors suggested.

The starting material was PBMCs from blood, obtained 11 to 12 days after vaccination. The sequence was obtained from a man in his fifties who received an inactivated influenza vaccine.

DNA of the CDR3: TGCGCCAGCAAACCGCTAACGATTCAGGATACGCAGTATTTT. It specifies CASKPLTIQDTQYF. V usage is TRBV5-1 and J usage is TRBJ2-3; D uncertain. This CDR3 comprises 14 residues. Germline assignment: CDR1 SGHRS and CDR2 YFSETQ. Trimming took 6 bases from V and 6 from J, leaving 17 bases between them. The full variable domain, rest sourced from reference TRBV5-1 and TRBJ2-3, is KAGVTQTPRYLIKTRGQQVTLSCSPISGHRSVSWYQQTPGQGLQFLFEYFSETQRNKGNFPGRFSGRQFSNSRSEMNVSTLELGDSALYLCASKPLTIQDTQYFGPGTRLTVL.